The 5 T cell receptor beta chains listed next were all sequenced from one sample in a study of blood T cell repertoires in COVID-19 (dated by TCRdb to between 2020 and 2021). The method behind the library was the immunoSEQ multiplex PCR assay. What TCRdb holds here is the immuneACCESS table cut down to in-frame rearrangements. Part of the clones is not present; checked against another copy, under half of the missing clones reflect an unresolved V gene, and the others are unexplained. The sample includes 170,000 or so clones, with over 75% observed a single time. The ten largest clones represent about 7% of the sample. Sequenced input: PBMCs or T cells enriched from blood (not recorded which). These receptors all stem from a woman between 50 and 59 years old who had recovered from COVID-19.

This rearrangement joins TRBV11-2 to TRBJ2-7; 8 bases are shared with TRBD1. Trimming cost V 5 bases and J 3 bases; bases outside gene matches: 6. The length of the CDR3 is 14 residues. Germline V lookup: CDR1 SGHAT, CDR2 FQNNGV. CDR3 nucleotide sequence: TGTGCCAGCAGCCCCTCAACAGGGGGCTACGAGCAGTACTTC. It codes for CASSPSTGGYEQYF. Based on the CDR3 plus reference TRBV11-2 and TRBJ2-7, the full variable domain is EAGVAQSPRYKIIEKRQSVAFWCNPISGHATLYWYQQILGQGPKLLIQFQNNGVVDDSQLPKDRFSAERLKGVDSTLKIQPAKLEDSAVYLCASSPSTGGYEQYFGPGTRLTVT.

V gene TRBV14 combines with J gene TRBJ1-2, with 7 bases aligning to TRBD1. With 4 bases clipped from V and 4 bases from J, the junction kept 3 bases outside the gene matches. This CDR3 is 13 amino acids long. Per the germline V gene, CDR1 is SGHDN and CDR2 is FVKESK. CDR3 in amino acids: CASSPDRVYGYTF. DNA of the CDR3: TGTGCCAGCAGCCCAGACAGGGTCTATGGCTACACCTTC.

The chain has TRBV5-1 and TRBJ2-7, with D possibly being TRBD2 (6 bases). This CDR3 region has 14 residues. Trimming took off 4 bases at V and 2 bases at J, with 13 bases between the two ends. CDR1 SGHRS and CDR2 YFSETQ come from the germline V gene. The CDR3 DNA reads as TGCGCCAGCAGCGGGCGGGGCCCAGCCTACGAGCAGTACTTC. The encoded protein is CASSGRGPAYEQYF.

The rearrangement uses TRBV9 and TRBJ2-1; no firm D call. V lost 0 bases to trimming and J lost 0 bases, with 10 bases between them. The CDR3 totals 16 residues. Germline CDR1 is SGDLS and CDR2 is YYNGEE. The CDR3 nucleotides read TGTGCCAGCAGCGTAGATCCGGGTGGCTCCTACAATGAGCAGTTCTTC. Its protein product is CASSVDPGGSYNEQFF.

The chain has TRBV18 and TRBJ2-1, with no clear D. Trimming cost V 0 bases and J 1 base, with 4 bases left between them. There are 14 residues in the CDR3. Germline CDR1 and CDR2: KGHSH and LQKENI. CDR3 coding DNA: TGTGCCAGCTCACCACCCGGGTCCTACAATGAGCAGTTCTTC. This codes for CASSPPGSYNEQFF.